This T cell receptor beta chain was sequenced during a study of identifying expanded T cells in peripheral blood. Findings and caveats of the study: Differentially abundant clones: around 1.2 between replicates, about 17 at 2 to 3 weeks, roughly 18 at four.

Generated by immunoSEQ multiplex PCR, the TCRdb table keeps only in-frame clones and is missing some. The sample records about 85,000 clones, around 90% being singletons. Points on this clone: Its antigen remains unknown.

Deletions cut 3 bases from V and 4 bases from J, with 12 bases between. From germline, CDR1 is MDHEN and CDR2 SYDVKM. This CDR3 is built from 14 residues. This sequence was found in a person aged 18-70 years in good health. Material for sequencing was blood. The gene calls are TRBV28 and TRBJ2-5; D gene uncertain. CDR3 residues: CASSLGSRPETQYF. The CDR3 DNA reads as TGTGCCAGCAGTTTGGGCAGTCGGCCAGAGACCCAGTACTTC.